The 14 T cell receptor beta chains below come from one sample, sequenced in a study of T cells in localized non-small cell lung cancer. Profiled with immunoSEQ multiplex PCR; TCRdb holds only in-frame clones, not every one. This table has under 45,000 clones, 83% appearing once. The material sequenced was PBMCs, taken before any cancer treatment. These receptors were obtained from a man aged 40 to 75 with stage II lung adenocarcinoma.

The chain joins TRBV27 to TRBJ1-2, with D maybe TRBD1 (6 bases). In germline, CDR1 is MNHEY, CDR2 SMNVEV (reference sequence). Trimming shortened V by 4 bases and J by 7 bases, and 16 bases separated the two germline ends. The CDR3 is 14 amino acids. The CDR3 nucleotides are TGTGCCAGCAGTTCCCCGGGGAGGGGGGCTGGCTACACCTTC. It is translated as CASSSPGRGAGYTF.

The V and J genes are TRBV28 and TRBJ2-1; D call uncertain. V was cut by 2 bases and J by 8 bases, with 13 bases left in between. The germline CDR1 and CDR2 sequences are MDHEN and SYDVKM. The CDR3 has 14 amino acids. CDR3 region: CASSLALPGDEQFF. In DNA, the CDR3 is TGTGCCAGCAGTTTAGCGCTCCCCGGTGATGAGCAGTTCTTC.

The chain combines TRBV5-1 with TRBJ2-3, with D perhaps matching TRBD1 (6 bases). Germline-derived CDR1 and CDR2 are SGHRS and YFSETQ. The CDR3 sequence is 15 residues long. The V and J ends lost 6 bases and 1 base respectively, with 15 bases between them. The CDR3 protein is CASTIRDIRTDTQYF. For the CDR3, the DNA is TGCGCCAGCACAATCCGGGACATACGCACAGATACGCAGTATTTT. Variable domain in full (rest from reference TRBV5-1 and TRBJ2-3): KAGVTQTPRYLIKTRGQQVTLSCSPISGHRSVSWYQQTPGQGLQFLFEYFSETQRNKGNFPGRFSGRQFSNSRSEMNVSTLELGDSALYLCASTIRDIRTDTQYFGPGTRLTVL.

This clone appeared a single time. The V call is TRBV2, the J call TRBJ1-4; 10 bases map to TRBD1. After removal of 6 bases from V and 5 bases from J, the junction contained 9 bases not matched to a gene. CDR1 SNHLY and CDR2 FYNNEI come from the germline V gene. The CDR3 covers 16 residues. The chain's CDR3 is CASRRIGTGVNEKLFF. The CDR3 DNA is TGTGCCAGCAGGAGGATAGGGACAGGGGTCAATGAAAAACTGTTTTTT.

This chain links TRBV28 with TRBJ2-7, with D unresolved. The ends were cut back, 3 bases at V and 2 bases at J, with 11 bases in the middle. Germline lookup yields CDR1 MDHEN and CDR2 SYDVKM. The CDR3 has 14 residues. CDR3 protein: CASSFDRYTYEQYF. CDR3 DNA sequence: TGTGCCAGCAGTTTCGACCGATACACCTACGAGCAGTACTTC.

The chain combines TRBV21-1 with TRBJ1-4; whether TRBD1, the table's D call, matches the DNA was not checked. TRBV21-1 is described as a pseudogene. This CDR3 contains 16 residues. The CDR3 DNA reads TGTGCCAGCAGCACGACAGGTGGCCCAACTAATGAAAAACTGTTTTTT. Translation gives CASSTTGGPTNEKLFF.

The chain has TRBV18 and TRBJ2-3; TRBD2 matches 7 bases. With 4 bases clipped from V and 3 bases from J, the junction kept 10 bases outside the gene matches. The V gene's germline CDR1 is KGHSH and CDR2 LQKENI. This CDR3 contains 16 residues. CDR3 loop: CASSRRGGRGTDTQYF. The CDR3 DNA is TGTGCCAGCTCACGAAGAGGCGGGAGAGGGACAGATACGCAGTATTTT.

This chain uses TRBV6-5 with TRBJ2-1; 7 bases align to TRBD1. This CDR3 comprises 15 residues. CDR1 MNHEY and CDR2 SVGAGI come from the germline V gene. Losses at the gene ends were 0 bases for V and 9 bases for J; bases not matched to a gene: 8. The CDR3 region has the DNA TGTGCCAGCAGTTACTCGGGGACAGATACCCGTGAGCAGTTCTTC. Protein product: CASSYSGTDTREQFF.

The chain uses TRBV28 and TRBJ2-7; possibly TRBD1 or TRBD2 for D (6 bases each). This CDR3 has 14 residues. Trimming took off 5 bases at V and 3 bases at J, with 14 bases between the two ends. Germline CDR1 and CDR2: MDHEN and SYDVKM. Here the CDR3 reads CASSPPGALYEQYF. CDR3 nucleotide sequence: TGTGCCAGCAGTCCCCCGGGGGCCCTCTACGAGCAGTACTTC.

The rearrangement links TRBV12-5 to TRBJ2-1; 9 nucleotides align to TRBD2. Losses at the gene ends were 8 bases for V and 5 bases for J; bases not matched to a gene: 7. CDR1 and CDR2 (germline): LGHNT, FRNRAP. This CDR3 is built from 14 residues. The CDR3 DNA reads as TGTGCTAGTAGTAGGCCTAGCGGGGACAATGAGCAGTTCTTC. This translates into CASSRPSGDNEQFF.

V usage is TRBV30 and J usage is TRBJ1-1; D might be TRBD1 (5 bases). Trimming took off 1 base at V and 11 bases at J, with 17 bases between the two ends. CDR3 length equals 13 residues. Germline CDR1 is GTSNPN and CDR2 is SVGIG (reference sequence). The CDR3 nucleotides read TGTGCCTGGAGTGACCCTCCGGGGCAGAGGGCTTTCTTT. This translates into CAWSDPPGQRAFF.

The chain links TRBV7-2 to TRBJ2-7; 9 nucleotides match TRBD2. The CDR3 contains 17 residues. Germline V gene data show CDR1 as SGHTA and CDR2 as FQGNSA. The J segment lost 3 bases and the V segment lost 4 bases, leaving 13 bases of the junction unmatched. The CDR3 reads CASSSTVGAGGHYEQYF. In nucleotides, the CDR3 is TGTGCCAGCAGCTCCACTGTAGGTGCGGGGGGGCACTACGAGCAGTACTTC.

V and J are TRBV6-5 and TRBJ1-6, with unresolved D. The CDR3 runs to 15 residues. In germline, CDR1 is MNHEY, CDR2 SVGAGI. The ends were cut back, 7 bases at V and 7 bases at J, with 17 bases in the middle. CDR3 bases: TGTGCCAGCACCCTCCGCGGAGGCCCCAATTCACCCCTCCACTTT. Its protein is CASTLRGGPNSPLHF.

The chain uses TRBV25-1 and TRBJ2-7; D is possibly TRBD1 or TRBD2 (5 bases each). This CDR3 has 14 amino acids. Trimming removed 6 bases at V and 2 bases at J, with 14 bases between. Germline CDR1 and CDR2: MGHDK and SYGVNS. The CDR3 is CASRIVRGAYEQYF. CDR3 bases: TGTGCCAGCAGGATTGTGAGGGGTGCCTACGAGCAGTACTTC.